The 14 T cell receptor beta chains presented below share a single source sample, sequenced in a study of blood T cell repertoires in COVID-19. Produced via immunoSEQ multiplex PCR; TCRdb's table is partial and in-frame only. The sample carries around 300,000 clones, roughly nine tenths recorded once. The material sequenced was PBMCs or T cells enriched from blood (not recorded which). These receptors all stem from a woman aged 18-30 years who had recovered from COVID-19.

The chain carries TRBV2 and TRBJ2-2; 7 bases agree with TRBD1. Germline V gene data show CDR1 as SNHLY and CDR2 as FYNNEI. CDR3 length: 18 residues. Trimming cost V 6 bases and J 4 bases; bases outside gene matches: 17. In DNA, the CDR3 is TGTGCCAGCAGCGAGCCGTTGGACAGGAGAGTAACCACCGGGGAGCTGTTTTTT. The encoded protein is CASSEPLDRRVTTGELFF.

The chain employs TRBV9 and TRBJ1-3; D is unresolved. CDR1 SGDLS and CDR2 YYNGEE come from the germline V gene. The CDR3 is 14 amino acids. The V gene lost 4 bases and the J gene lost 2 bases, with 10 bases spanning the gap. The CDR3 DNA sequence: TGTGCCAGCAGCTACTCGGGGACTGGAAACACCATATATTTT. Residues: CASSYSGTGNTIYF.

This clone was seen more than once but under ten times. Written as DNA, the CDR3 is TGTGCCACCAGCAGAGAATTCCGTAGCAATCAGCCCCAGCATTTT. It codes for CATSREFRSNQPQHF. The V gene is TRBV15, the J gene TRBJ1-5; D gene uncertain. V was trimmed by 0 bases and J by 0 bases, leaving 6 bases between them. Germline V gives CDR1 LNHNV, CDR2 YYDKDF (reference sequence). CDR3 length: 15 residues.

This chain connects TRBV2 to TRBJ1-2; 7 bases match TRBD1. Germline values: CDR1 SNHLY, CDR2 FYNNEI. After removal of 6 bases from V and 4 bases from J, the junction contained 5 bases not matched to a gene. This CDR3 contains 13 residues. CDR3 region: CASSPGQIYGYTF. For the CDR3, the DNA is TGTGCCAGCAGCCCGGGACAGATCTATGGCTACACCTTC.

To note about this clone: The same CDR3 arises from other DNA sequences in this sample as well. V is TRBV5-1 and J is TRBJ2-5, with TRBD2 as a possible D gene (5 bases). CDR3 size: 13 residues. Per germline, CDR1 SGHRS and CDR2 YFSETQ. V lost 1 base to trimming and J lost 2 bases, with 6 bases between them. The CDR3 sequence: CASSLPGQETQYF. DNA of the CDR3: TGCGCCAGCAGCTTGCCGGGACAAGAGACCCAGTACTTC.

The chain couples TRBV5-1 to TRBJ2-1; 9 nucleotides align to TRBD1. After removal of 4 bases from V and 7 bases from J, the junction contained 6 bases not matched to a gene. Germline CDR1 SGHRS, CDR2 YFSETQ. The CDR3 runs to 14 residues. CDR3 loop: CASSKQGAANEQFF. The CDR3 DNA reads as TGCGCCAGCAGCAAACAGGGGGCGGCAAATGAGCAGTTCTTC. Combining the CDR3 with reference TRBV5-1 and TRBJ2-1 gives the whole variable domain KAGVTQTPRYLIKTRGQQVTLSCSPISGHRSVSWYQQTPGQGLQFLFEYFSETQRNKGNFPGRFSGRQFSNSRSEMNVSTLELGDSALYLCASSKQGAANEQFFGPGTRLTVL.

This clone was recorded only once. The chain recombines TRBV4-1 with TRBJ1-1, with 8 bases matching TRBD1. V lost 5 bases to trimming and J lost 0 bases; unmatched junction nucleotides: 2. CDR1 is MGHRA and CDR2 is YSYEKL in the germline V gene. The CDR3 spans 14 residues. The CDR3 region has the DNA TGCGCCAGCAGCAAGGGACAGGTGAACACTGAAGCTTTCTTT. Amino acid sequence: CASSKGQVNTEAFF.

The V gene is TRBV5-8, the J gene TRBJ2-7; possibly TRBD1 for D (6 bases). Germline V lookup: CDR1 SGHTS, CDR2 YDEGEE. CDR3 length: 15 amino acids. The V end was cut by 4 bases, the J end by 2 bases, with 16 bases between. The DNA of the CDR3 is TGTGCCAGCAGCGCCGTGACAGGTCCTACCTACGAGCAGTACTTC. Its translation: CASSAVTGPTYEQYF.

The V and J genes are TRBV5-1 and TRBJ1-2, with D possibly being TRBD1 (6 bases). The CDR3 has 17 residues. Trimming took 7 bases from V and 6 from J, leaving 28 bases between them. Germline CDR1 is SGHRS and CDR2 is YFSETQ. The CDR3: CASVPAPLSGDPHGYTF. CDR3 sequence (DNA): TGCGCCAGCGTACCGGCCCCCCTCTCAGGGGATCCCCATGGCTACACCTTC.

The CDR3 sequence: CASRFTLGSNQPQHF. As DNA, the CDR3 is TGTGCAAGTCGCTTTACGTTGGGCAGCAATCAGCCCCAGCATTTT. The gene calls are TRBV12-2 and TRBJ1-5; the D segment call TRBD1 is taken from the table without a DNA check. TRBV12-2 is a pseudogene. This CDR3 is 15 amino acids long.

The V gene is TRBV7-2, the J gene TRBJ2-7; D might be TRBD2 (6 bases). The CDR3 spans 15 residues. The V and J ends lost 2 bases and 1 base respectively, with 12 bases between them. Germline V gene lookup returns CDR1 SGHTA and CDR2 FQGNSA. CDR3 sequence (DNA): TGTGCCAGCAGCTTACGGGCTAGCGCGTCCTACGAGCAGTACTTC. Protein: CASSLRASASYEQYF.

This rearrangement joins TRBV28 to TRBJ1-1, with 10 bases that match TRBD1. Unmatched junction bases numbered 7, after V lost 0 bases and J lost 12 bases. Germline loops: CDR1 MDHEN, CDR2 SYDVKM. This CDR3 has 14 amino acids. CDR3 nucleotide sequence: TGTGCCAGCAGTTTATGGGGACAGGGGTGGTGGCCTTTCTTT. Encoded protein: CASSLWGQGWWPFF.

This clone came up once. The chain combines TRBV30 with TRBJ2-7; TRBD1 agrees at 9 bases. The CDR3 spans 13 residues. Germline lookup yields CDR1 GTSNPN and CDR2 SVGIG (reference sequence). Trimming cost V 5 bases and J 1 base; bases outside gene matches: 3. CDR3 in amino acids: CAWADRGSYEQYF. DNA of the CDR3: TGTGCCTGGGCGGACAGGGGATCCTACGAGCAGTACTTC.

The chain combines TRBV19 with TRBJ2-6, with 7 positions matching TRBD1. Germline V gives CDR1 LNHDA, CDR2 SQIVND (reference sequence). The CDR3 is 18 amino acids. V lost 6 bases, J lost 0 bases, and 11 bases stayed unmatched. CDR3 nucleotides: TGTGCCAGTAGCTATAGACAGGGTTTGAGCTCTGGGGCCAACGTCCTGACTTTC. The encoded protein is CASSYRQGLSSGANVLTF.